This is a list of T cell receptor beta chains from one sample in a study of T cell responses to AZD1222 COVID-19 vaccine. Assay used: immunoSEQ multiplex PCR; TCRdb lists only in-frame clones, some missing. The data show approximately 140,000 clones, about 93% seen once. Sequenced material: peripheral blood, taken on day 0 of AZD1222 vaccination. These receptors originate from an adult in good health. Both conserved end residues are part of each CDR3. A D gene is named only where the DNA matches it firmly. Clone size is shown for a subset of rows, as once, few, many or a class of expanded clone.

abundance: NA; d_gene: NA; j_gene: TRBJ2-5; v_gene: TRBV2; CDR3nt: TGTGCCAGCAGTCGCGGCCCTCAAGAGACCCAGTACTTC; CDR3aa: CASSRGPQETQYF
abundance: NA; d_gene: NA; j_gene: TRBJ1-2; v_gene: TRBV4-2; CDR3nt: TGTGCCAGCAGCCAAGATCCTGGAGGGTATGGCTACACCTTC; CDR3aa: CASSQDPGGYGYTF
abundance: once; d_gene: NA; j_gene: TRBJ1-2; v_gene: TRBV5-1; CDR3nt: TGCGCCAGCAGCCCGGGAGGATGGGGCGGCTATGGCTACACCTTC; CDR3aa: CASSPGGWGGYGYTF
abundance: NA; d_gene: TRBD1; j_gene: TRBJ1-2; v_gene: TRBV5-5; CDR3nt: TGTGCCAGCAGCTTGGAAGGGGGCGATGGCTACACCTTC; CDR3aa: CASSLEGGDGYTF
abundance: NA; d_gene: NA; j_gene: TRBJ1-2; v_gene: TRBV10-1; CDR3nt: TGCGCCAGCGAAGAAGGGCCCTTTAACTATGGCTACACCTTC; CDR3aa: CASEEGPFNYGYTF
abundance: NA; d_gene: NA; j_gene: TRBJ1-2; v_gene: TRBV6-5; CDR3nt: TGTGCCAGCAGTTATGAGCAGTACTATGGCTACACCTTC; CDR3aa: CASSYEQYYGYTF
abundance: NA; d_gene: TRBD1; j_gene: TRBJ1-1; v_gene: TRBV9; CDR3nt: TGTGCCAGCAGCGTAGTCTCGGGACAGCCAAACACTGAAGCTTTCTTT; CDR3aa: CASSVVSGQPNTEAFF
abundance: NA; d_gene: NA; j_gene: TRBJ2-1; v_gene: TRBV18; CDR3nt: TGTGCCAGCTCACCAGGGCTGACATACAATGAGCAGTTCTTC; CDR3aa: CASSPGLTYNEQFF
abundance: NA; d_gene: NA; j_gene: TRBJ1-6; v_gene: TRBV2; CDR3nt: TGTGCCAGCAGTGAAGGGAGCGTAGGGTCACCCCTCCACTTT; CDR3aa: CASSEGSVGSPLHF
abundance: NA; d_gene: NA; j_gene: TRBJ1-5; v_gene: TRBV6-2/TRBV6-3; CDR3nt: TGTGCCAGCAGTTACTCTCGGGCCAGGCAGCCCCAGCATTTT; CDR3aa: CASSYSRARQPQHF
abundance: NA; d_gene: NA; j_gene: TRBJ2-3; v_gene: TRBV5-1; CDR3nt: TGCGCCAGCAGCTTGGGGCCCATATTCAGCGGAACACGCACAGATACGCAGTATTTT; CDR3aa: CASSLGPIFSGTRTDTQYF
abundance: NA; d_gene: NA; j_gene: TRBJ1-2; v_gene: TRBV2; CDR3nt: TGTGCCAGCAGCGGATGGGCAAGGACCCAGGACTATGGCTACACCTTC; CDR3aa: CASSGWARTQDYGYTF
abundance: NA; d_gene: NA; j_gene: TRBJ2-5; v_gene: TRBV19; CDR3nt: TGTGCCAGTAGTATAGGTGGGGGCCGTATTGTTGAGACCCAGTACTTC; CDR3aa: CASSIGGGRIVETQYF
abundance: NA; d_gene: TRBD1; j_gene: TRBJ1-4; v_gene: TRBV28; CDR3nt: TGTGCCAGCAAATTAGGGGGACAGACTAATGAAAAACTGTTTTTT; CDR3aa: CASKLGGQTNEKLFF
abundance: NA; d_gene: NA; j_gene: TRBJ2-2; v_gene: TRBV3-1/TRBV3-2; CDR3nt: TGTGCCAGCAGCCCGCTGGGGGCGAGGGGAAACACCGGGGAGCTGTTTTTT; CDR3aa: CASSPLGARGNTGELFF
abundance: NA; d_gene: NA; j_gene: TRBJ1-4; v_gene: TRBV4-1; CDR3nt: TGCGCCAGCAGCCAAGACCGCGCCTCCTATGGGACTAATGAAAAACTGTTTTTT; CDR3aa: CASSQDRASYGTNEKLFF
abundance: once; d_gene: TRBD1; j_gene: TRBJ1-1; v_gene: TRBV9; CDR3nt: TGTGCCAGCACCCAGGGGGTTCGAAATACTGAAGCTTTCTTT; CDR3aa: CASTQGVRNTEAFF
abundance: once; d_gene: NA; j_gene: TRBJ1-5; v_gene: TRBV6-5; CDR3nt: TGTGCCAGCATGCTGGGGCCCAATCAGCCCCAGCATTTT; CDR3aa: CASMLGPNQPQHF
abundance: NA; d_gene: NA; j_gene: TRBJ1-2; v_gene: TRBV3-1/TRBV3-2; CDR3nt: TGTGCCAGCAGCCAGATCGCACAGGCTCTCTATGGCTACACCTTC; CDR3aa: CASSQIAQALYGYTF
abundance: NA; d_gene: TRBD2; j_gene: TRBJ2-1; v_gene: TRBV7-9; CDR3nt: TGTGCCAGCAGCTTAGATTTAGCGGGAGGGGTCTCCTACAATGAGCAGTTCTTC; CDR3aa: CASSLDLAGGVSYNEQFF
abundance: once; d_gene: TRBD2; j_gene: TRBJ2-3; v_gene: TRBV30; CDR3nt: TGTGCCTGGAGCTTGGGTAGCGGGACAGATACGCAGTATTTT; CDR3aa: CAWSLGSGTDTQYF
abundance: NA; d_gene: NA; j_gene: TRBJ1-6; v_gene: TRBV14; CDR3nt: TGTGCCAGCAGCCAAGTGGGGGTTGGTGGTTCACCCCTCCACTTT; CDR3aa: CASSQVGVGGSPLHF
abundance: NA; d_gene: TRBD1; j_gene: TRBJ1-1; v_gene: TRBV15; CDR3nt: TGTGCCACCAGCAGGCGCGGACAGGGTTTCCCGGCTTTCTTT; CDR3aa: CATSRRGQGFPAFF
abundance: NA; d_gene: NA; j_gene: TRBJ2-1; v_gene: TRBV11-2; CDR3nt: TGTGCCAGCAGCTTAGAGGCGGGACAGCAGTACAATGAGCAGTTCTTC; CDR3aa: CASSLEAGQQYNEQFF
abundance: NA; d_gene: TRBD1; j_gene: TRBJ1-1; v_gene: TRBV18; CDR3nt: TGTGCCAGCTCGTCAGGGGGCAACACTGAAGCTTTCTTT; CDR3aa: CASSSGGNTEAFF
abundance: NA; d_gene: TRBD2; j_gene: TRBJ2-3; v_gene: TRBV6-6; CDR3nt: TGTGCCAGCAGACCTACTATAGCGGGGGGCACAGATACGCAGTATTTT; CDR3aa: CASRPTIAGGTDTQYF
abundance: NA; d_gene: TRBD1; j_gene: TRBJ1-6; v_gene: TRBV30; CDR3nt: TGTGCCTGGAGTGTAGGGGACAGGGGAGAATGGTCACCCCTCCACTTT; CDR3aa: CAWSVGDRGEWSPLHF
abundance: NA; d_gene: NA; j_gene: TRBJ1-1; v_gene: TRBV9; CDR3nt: TGTGCCAGCAGCGCGCATGTTGGGCGGAGGAACACTGAAGCTTTCTTT; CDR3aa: CASSAHVGRRNTEAFF
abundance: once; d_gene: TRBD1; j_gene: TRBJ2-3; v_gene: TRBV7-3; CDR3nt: TGTGCCAGCAGCTTAATATTTGAGGGGGCAGATAGCACAGATACGCAGTATTTT; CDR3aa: CASSLIFEGADSTDTQYF
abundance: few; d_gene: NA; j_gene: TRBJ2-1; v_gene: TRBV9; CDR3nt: TGTGCCAGCAGCCCTCGTCTTCGTCCTGAGCAGTTCTTC; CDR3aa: CASSPRLRPEQFF
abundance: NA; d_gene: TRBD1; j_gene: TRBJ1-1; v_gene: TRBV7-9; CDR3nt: TGTGCCAGCAGCCATCGCCAGGGGGGAGGGCGGACTGAAGCTTTCTTT; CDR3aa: CASSHRQGGGRTEAFF
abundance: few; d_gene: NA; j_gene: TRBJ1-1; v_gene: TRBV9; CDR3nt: TGTGCCAGCAGCCCTGGGACTGAAGCTTTCTTT; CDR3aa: CASSPGTEAFF
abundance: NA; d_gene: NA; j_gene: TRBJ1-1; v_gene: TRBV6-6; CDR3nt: TGTGCCAGCAGCCCTGACAGGTACCGAGCTTTCTTT; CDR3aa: CASSPDRYRAFF
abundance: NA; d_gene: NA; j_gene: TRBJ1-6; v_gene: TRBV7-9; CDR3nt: TGTGCCAGCAGTTTCGGGGATTCACCCCTCCACTTT; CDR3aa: CASSFGDSPLHF
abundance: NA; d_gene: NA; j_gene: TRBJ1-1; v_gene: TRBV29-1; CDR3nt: TGCAGCGTTACACCCCTTAGGGACACTGAAGCTTTCTTT; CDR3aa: CSVTPLRDTEAFF
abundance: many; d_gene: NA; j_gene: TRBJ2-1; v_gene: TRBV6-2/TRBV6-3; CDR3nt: TGTGCCAGCAGTTATTATCGAAGCTCCTACAATGAGCAGTTCTTC; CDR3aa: CASSYYRSSYNEQFF
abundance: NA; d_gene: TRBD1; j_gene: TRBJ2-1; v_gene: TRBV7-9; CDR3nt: TGTGCCAGCAGCCAGACAGGGGTCAATGAGCAGTTCTTC; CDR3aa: CASSQTGVNEQFF
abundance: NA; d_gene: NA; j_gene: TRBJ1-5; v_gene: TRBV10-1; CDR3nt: TGCGCCAGCAGTGAGTCCAGGACGCACCGAAAGAGCAATCAGCCCCAGCATTTT; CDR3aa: CASSESRTHRKSNQPQHF
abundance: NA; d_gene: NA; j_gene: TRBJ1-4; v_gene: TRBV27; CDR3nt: TGTGCCAGCAGTCCCCGGGGGCGGGAAAAACTGTTTTTT; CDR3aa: CASSPRGREKLFF
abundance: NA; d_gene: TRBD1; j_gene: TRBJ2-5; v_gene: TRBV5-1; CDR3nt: TGCGCCAGCAGCCCAGACAGGGTTCGGGAGACCCAGTACTTC; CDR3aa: CASSPDRVRETQYF
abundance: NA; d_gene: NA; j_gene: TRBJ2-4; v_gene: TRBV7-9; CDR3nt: TGTGCCAGCAGCTTAGGAGGCCACAACATTCAGTACTTC; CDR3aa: CASSLGGHNIQYF
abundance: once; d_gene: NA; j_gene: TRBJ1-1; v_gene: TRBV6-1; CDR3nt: TGTGCCAGCAGTGAAGACCGTCGGGGGTTGAGCACTGAAGCTTTCTTT; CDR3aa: CASSEDRRGLSTEAFF
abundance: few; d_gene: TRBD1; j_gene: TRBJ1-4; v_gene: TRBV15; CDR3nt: TGTGCCACCAGCAAACCGGGACAGGGGGAGGAACTGTTTTTT; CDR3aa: CATSKPGQGEELFF
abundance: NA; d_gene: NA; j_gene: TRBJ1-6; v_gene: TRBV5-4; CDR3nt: TGTGCCAGCAGCTTGCCAGCTCCCAATTCACCCCTCCACTTT; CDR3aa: CASSLPAPNSPLHF
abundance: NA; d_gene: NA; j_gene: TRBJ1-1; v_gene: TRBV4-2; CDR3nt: TGTGCCAGCAGCCAAAATCAGAGGTCCGGTGAAGCTTTCTTT; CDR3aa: CASSQNQRSGEAFF
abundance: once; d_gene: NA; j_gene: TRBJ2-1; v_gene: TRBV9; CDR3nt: TGTGCCAGCAGCGTAGATGAAAATGAGCAGTTCTTC; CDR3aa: CASSVDENEQFF
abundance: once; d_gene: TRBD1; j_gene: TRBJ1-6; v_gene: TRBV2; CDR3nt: TGTGCCAGCAGCCCGACAGGGAAGGATTCACCCCTCCACTTT; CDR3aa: CASSPTGKDSPLHF